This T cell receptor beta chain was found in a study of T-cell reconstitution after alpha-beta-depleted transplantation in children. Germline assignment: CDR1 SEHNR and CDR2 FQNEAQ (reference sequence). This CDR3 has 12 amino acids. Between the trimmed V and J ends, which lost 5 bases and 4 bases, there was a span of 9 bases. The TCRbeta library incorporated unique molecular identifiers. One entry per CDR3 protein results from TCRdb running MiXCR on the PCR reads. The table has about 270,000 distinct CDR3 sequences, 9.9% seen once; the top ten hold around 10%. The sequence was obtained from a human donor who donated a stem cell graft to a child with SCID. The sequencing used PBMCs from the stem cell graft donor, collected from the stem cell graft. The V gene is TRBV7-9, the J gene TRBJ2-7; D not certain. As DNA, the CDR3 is TGTGCCAGCAGCGCCGGGTCTTACGAGCAGTACTTC. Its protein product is CASSAGSYEQYF.